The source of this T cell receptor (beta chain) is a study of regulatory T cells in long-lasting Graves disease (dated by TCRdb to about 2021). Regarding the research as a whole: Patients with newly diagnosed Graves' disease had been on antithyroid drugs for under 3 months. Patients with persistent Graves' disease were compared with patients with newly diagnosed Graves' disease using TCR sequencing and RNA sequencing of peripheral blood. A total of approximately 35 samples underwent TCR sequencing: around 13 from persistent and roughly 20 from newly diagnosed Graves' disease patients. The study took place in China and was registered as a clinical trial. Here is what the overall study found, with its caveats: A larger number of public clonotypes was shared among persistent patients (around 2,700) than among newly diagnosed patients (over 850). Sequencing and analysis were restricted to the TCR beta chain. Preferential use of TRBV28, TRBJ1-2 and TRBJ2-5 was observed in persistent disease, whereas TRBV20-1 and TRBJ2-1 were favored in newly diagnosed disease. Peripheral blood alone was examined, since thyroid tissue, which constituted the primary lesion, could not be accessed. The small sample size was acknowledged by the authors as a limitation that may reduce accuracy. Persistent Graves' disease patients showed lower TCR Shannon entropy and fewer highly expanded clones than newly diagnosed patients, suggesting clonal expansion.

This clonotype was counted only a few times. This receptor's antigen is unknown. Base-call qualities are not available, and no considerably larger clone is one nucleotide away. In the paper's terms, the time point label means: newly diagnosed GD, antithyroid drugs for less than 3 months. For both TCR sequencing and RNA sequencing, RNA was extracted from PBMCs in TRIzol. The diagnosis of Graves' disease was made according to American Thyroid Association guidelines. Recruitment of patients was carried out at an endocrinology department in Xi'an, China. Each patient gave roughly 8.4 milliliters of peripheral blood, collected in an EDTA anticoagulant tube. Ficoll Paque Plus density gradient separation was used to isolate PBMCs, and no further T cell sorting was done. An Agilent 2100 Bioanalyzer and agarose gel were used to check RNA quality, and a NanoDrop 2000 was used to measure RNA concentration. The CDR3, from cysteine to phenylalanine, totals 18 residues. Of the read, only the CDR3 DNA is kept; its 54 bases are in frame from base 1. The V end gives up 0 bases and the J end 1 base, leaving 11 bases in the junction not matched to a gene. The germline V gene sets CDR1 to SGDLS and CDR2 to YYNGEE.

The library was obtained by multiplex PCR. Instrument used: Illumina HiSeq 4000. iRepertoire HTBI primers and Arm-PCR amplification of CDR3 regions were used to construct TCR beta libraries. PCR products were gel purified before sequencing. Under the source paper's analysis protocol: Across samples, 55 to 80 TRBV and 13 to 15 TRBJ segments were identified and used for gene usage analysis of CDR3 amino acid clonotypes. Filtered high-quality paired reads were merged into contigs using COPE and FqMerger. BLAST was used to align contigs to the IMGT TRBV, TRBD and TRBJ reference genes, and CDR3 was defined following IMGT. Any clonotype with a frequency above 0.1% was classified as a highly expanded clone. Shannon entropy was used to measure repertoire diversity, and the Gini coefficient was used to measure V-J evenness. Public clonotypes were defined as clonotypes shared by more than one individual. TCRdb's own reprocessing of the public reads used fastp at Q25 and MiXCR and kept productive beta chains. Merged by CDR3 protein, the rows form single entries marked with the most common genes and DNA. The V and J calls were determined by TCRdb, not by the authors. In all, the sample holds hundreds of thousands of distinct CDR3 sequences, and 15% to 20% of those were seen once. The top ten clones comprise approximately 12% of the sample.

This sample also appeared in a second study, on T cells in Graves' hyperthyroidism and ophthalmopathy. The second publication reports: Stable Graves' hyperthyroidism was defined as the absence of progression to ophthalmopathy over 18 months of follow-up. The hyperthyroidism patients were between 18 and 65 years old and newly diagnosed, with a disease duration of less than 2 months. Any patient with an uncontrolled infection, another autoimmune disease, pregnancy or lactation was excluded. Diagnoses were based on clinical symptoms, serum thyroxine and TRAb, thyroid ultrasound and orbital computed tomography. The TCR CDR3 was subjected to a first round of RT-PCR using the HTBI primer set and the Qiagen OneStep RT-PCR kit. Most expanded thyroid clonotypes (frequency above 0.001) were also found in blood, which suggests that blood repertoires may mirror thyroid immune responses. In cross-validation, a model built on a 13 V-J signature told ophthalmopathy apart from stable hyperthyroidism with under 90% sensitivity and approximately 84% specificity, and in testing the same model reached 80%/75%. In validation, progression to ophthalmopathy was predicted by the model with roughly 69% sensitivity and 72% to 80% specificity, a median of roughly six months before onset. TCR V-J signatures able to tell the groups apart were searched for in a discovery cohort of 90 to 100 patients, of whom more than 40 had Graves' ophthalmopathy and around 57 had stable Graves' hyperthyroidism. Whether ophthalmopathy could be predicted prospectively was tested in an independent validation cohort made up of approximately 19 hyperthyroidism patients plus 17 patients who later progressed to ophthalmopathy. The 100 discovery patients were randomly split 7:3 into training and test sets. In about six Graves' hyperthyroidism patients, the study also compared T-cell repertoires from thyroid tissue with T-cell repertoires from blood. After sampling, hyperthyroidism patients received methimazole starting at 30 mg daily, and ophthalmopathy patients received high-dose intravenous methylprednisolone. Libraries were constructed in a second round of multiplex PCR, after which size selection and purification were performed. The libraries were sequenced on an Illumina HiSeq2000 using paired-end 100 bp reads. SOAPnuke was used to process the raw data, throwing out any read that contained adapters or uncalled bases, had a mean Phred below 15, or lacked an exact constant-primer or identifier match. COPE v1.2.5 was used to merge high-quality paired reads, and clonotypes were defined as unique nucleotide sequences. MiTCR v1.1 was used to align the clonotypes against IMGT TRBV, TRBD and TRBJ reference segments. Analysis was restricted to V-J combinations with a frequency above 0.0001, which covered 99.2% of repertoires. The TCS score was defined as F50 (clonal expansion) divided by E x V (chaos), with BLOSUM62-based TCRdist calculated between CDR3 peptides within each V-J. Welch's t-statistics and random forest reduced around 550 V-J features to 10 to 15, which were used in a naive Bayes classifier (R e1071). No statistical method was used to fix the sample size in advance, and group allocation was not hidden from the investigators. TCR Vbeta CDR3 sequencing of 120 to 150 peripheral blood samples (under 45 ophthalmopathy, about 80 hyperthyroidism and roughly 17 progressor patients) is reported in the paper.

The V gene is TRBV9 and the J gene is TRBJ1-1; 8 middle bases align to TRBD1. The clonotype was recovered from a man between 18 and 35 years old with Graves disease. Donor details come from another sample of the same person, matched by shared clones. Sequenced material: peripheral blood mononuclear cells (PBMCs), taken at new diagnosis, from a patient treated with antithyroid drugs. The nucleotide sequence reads TGTGCCAGCAGCGTAGAGCCCGGGGGTGGACAGGGGAACACTGAAGCTTTCTTT. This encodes CASSVEPGGGQGNTEAFF.